This T cell receptor (beta chain) is from a study of blood T cell repertoires in COVID-19. Across the study: Researchers got acute and convalescent COVID-19 samples from the United States, Italy and Spain.

Germline lookup yields CDR1 SEHNR and CDR2 FQNEAQ (reference sequence). CDR3 length equals 13 residues. Trimming took off 5 bases at V and 10 bases at J, with 17 bases between the two ends. The authors' processing: Reference gene primer amplification in the assay estimated nucleated cell counts. Method: immunoSEQ multiplex PCR; TCRdb's copy keeps in-frame clones and lacks some. V and J calls and clone size come straight from that table; D and trimming were deduced from the DNA. Here the sample spans 100,000 to 150,000 clones, about 89% being singletons. V and J are TRBV7-9 and TRBJ2-5, with TRBD2 as a possible D gene (5 bases). The clonotype was recovered from a woman between 65 and 79 years old with COVID-19, enrolled during active disease. Sequencing was performed on peripheral blood. The CDR3 nucleotides read TGTGCCAGCAGCCCAAGCGGACCCACGCGCCAGTACTTC. Its protein is CASSPSGPTRQYF.